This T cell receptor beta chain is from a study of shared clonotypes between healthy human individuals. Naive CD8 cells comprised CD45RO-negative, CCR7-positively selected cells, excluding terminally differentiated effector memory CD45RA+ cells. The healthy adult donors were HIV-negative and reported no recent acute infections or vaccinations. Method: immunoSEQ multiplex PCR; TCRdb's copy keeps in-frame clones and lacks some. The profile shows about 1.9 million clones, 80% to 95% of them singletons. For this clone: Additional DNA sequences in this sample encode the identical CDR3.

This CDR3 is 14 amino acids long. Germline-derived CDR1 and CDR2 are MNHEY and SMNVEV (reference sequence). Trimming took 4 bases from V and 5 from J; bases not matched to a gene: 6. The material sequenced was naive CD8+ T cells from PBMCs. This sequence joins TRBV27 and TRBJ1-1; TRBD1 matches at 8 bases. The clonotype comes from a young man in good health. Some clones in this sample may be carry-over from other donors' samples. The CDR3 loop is CASSWTGSRTEAFF. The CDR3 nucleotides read TGTGCCAGCAGTTGGACAGGGTCTAGGACTGAAGCTTTCTTT.